This T cell receptor beta chain appears in the sequencing data of a study of blood T cell repertoires in COVID-19. About the research overall: The study drew acute and convalescent COVID-19 samples from the United States, Italy and Spain. PBMCs, B-cell-depleted T cells, or T cells provided the cDNA or gDNA that made up the material.

Original analysis: By means of reference gene primer amplification, nucleated cell counts were estimated. TCRdb's copy holds only in-frame clones and misses some; the assay was immunoSEQ multiplex PCR. V, J and clone size reflect that table, while D and trimming were determined from the DNA. The sample has 85,000 to 90,000 clones, approximately 90% seen once. In germline, CDR1 is SGHNT, CDR2 YENEEA. V shed 8 bases and J shed 5 bases, with 9 bases lying between them. The CDR3 spans 11 residues. The chain links TRBV11-3 to TRBJ2-5, with a weak D call TRBD2 (5 bases). Sequenced sample: peripheral blood. The TCR originated in a human donor with active COVID-19. The donor label of this sample is uncertain. Written as DNA, the CDR3 is TGTGCCAGCGGATCGGGGGAGACCCAGTACTTC. Amino acid sequence: CASGSGETQYF. Together with reference TRBV11-3 and TRBJ2-5, the CDR3 gives the full variable domain: EAGVVQSPRYKIIEKKQPVAFWCNPISGHNTLYWYLQNLGQGPELLIRYENEEAVDDSQLPKDRFSAERLKGVDSTLKIQPAELGDSAVYLCASGSGETQYFGPGTRLLVL.